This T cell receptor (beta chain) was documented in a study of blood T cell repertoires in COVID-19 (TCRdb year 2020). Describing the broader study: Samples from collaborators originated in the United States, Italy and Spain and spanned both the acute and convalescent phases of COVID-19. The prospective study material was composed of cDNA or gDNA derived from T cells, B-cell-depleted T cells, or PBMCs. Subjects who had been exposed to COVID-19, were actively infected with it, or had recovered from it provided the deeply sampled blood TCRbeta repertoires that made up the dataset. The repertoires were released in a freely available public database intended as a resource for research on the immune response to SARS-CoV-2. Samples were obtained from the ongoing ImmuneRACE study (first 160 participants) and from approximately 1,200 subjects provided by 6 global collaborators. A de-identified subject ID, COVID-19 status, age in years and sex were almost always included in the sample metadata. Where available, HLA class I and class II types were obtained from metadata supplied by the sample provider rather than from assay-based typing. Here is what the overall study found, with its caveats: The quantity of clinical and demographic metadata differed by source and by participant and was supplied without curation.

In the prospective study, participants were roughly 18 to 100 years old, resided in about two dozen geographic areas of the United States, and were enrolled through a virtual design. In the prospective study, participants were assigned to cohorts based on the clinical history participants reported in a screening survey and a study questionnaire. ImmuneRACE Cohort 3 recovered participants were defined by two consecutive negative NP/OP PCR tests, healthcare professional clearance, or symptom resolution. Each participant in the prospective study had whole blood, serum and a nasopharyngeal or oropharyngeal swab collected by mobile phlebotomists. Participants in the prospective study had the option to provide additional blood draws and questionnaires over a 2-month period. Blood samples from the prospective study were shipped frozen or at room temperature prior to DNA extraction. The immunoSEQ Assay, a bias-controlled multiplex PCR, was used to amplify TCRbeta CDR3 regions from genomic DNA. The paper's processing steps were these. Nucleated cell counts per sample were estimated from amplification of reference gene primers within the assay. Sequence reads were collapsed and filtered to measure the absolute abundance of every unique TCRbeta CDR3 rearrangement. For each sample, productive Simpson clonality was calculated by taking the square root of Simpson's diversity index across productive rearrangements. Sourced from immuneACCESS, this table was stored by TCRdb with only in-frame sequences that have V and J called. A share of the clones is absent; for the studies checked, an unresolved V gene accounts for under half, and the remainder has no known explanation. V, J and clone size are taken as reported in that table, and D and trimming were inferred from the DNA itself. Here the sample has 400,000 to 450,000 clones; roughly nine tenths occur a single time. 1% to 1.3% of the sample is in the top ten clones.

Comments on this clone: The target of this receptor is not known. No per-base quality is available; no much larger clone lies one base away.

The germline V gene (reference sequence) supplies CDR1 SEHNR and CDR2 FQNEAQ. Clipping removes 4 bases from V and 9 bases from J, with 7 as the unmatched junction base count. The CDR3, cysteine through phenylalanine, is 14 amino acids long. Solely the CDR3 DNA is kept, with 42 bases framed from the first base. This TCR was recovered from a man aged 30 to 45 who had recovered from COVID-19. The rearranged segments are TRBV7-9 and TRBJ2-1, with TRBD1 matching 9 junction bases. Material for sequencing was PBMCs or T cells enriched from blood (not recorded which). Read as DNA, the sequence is TGTGCCAGCAGCTCAAATACAGGGGGCATTGAGCAGTTCTTC. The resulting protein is CASSSNTGGIEQFF.